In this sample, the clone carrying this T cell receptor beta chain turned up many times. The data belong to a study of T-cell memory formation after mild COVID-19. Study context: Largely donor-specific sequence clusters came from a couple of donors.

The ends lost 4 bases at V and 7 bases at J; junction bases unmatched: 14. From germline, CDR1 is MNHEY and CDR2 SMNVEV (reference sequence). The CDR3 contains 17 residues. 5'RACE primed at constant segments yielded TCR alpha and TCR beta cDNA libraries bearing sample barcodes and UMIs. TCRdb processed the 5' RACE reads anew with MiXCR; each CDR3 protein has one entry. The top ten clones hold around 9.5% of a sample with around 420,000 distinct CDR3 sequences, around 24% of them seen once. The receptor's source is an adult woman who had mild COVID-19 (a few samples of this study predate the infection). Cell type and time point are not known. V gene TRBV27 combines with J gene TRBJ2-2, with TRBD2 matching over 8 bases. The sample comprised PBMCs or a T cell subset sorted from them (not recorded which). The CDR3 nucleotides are TGTGCCAGCAGTTATACGAGCGGGACTAGTTTTCTCGGGGAGCTGTTTTTT. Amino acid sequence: CASSYTSGTSFLGELFF.